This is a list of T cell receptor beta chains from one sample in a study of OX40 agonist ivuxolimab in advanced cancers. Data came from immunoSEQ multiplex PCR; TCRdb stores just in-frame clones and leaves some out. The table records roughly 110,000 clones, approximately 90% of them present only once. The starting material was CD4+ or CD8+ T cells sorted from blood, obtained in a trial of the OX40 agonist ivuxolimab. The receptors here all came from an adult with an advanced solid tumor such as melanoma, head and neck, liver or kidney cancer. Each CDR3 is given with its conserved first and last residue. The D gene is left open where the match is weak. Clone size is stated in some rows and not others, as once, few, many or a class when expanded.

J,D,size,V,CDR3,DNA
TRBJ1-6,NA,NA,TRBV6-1,CASRLDSGSSPLHF,TGTGCCAGCAGACTGGACTCCGGGAGTTCACCCCTCCACTTT
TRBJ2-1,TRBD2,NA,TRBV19,CASSNDHSGGRNNEQFF,TGTGCCAGTAGTAACGACCATAGCGGGGGAAGGAACAATGAGCAGTTCTTC
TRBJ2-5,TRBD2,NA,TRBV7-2,CASSLGLAGSETQYF,TGTGCCAGCAGCTTAGGGCTAGCGGGGAGTGAGACCCAGTACTTC
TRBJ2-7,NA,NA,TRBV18,CASSSAGNPSYEQYF,TGTGCCAGCTCCTCTGCGGGGAATCCTTCCTACGAGCAGTACTTC
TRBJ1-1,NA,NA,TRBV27,CASSLSPGRDTEAFF,TGTGCCAGCAGTTTATCCCCGGGGAGGGACACTGAAGCTTTCTTT
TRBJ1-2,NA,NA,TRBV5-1,CASSFNSRDGYTF,TGCGCCAGCAGCTTTAACTCCCGGGACGGCTACACCTTC
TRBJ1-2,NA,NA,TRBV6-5,CASSYSGNPTYGYTF,TGTGCCAGCAGTTACTCGGGCAATCCCACGTATGGCTACACCTTC
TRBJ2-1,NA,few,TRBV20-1,CSARYNEQFF,TGCAGTGCTAGATACAATGAGCAGTTCTTC
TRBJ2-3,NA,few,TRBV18,CASSSRGDTQYF,TGTGCCAGCTCATCGCGGGGTGATACGCAGTATTTT
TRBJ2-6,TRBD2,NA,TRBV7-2,CASSLTVAGGISGANVLTF,TGTGCCAGCAGCCTCACAGTAGCGGGGGGCATCTCTGGGGCCAACGTCCTGACTTTC
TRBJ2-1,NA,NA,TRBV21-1,CASSKDPGARYNEQFF,TGTGCCAGCAGCAAAGATCCGGGGGCGCGATACAATGAGCAGTTCTTC
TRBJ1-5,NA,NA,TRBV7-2,CASSLSGLLRNQPQHF,TGTGCCAGCAGCTTAAGCGGACTTCTCCGGAATCAGCCCCAGCATTTT
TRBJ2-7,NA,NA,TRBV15,CATTGPSSYEQYF,TGTGCCACCACGGGTCCCAGCTCCTACGAGCAGTACTTC
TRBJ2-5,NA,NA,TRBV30,CAWSVQRRGETQYF,TGTGCCTGGAGTGTACAAAGGCGAGGGGAGACCCAGTACTTC
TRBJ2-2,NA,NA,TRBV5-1,CASSLDQNTGELFF,TGCGCCAGCAGCTTGGATCAGAACACCGGGGAGCTGTTTTTT
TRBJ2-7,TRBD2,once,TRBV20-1,CSASGLAGLYF,TGCAGTGCTTCGGGACTAGCGGGGCTGTACTTC
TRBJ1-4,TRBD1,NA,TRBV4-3,CASSQTWTGRNEKLFF,TGCGCCAGCAGCCAAACATGGACAGGGAGGAATGAAAAACTGTTTTTT
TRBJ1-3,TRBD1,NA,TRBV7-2,CASSRQGQNTIYF,TGTGCCAGCAGCCGACAGGGACAGAACACCATATATTTT
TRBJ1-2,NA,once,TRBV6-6,CASSYGTLNYGYTF,TGTGCCAGCAGTTACGGGACACTCAACTATGGCTACACCTTC
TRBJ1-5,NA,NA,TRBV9,CASSESNQPQHF,TGTGCCAGCAGTGAAAGCAATCAGCCCCAGCATTTT
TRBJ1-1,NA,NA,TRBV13,CASRRSDSKAFF,TGTGCCAGCAGACGGTCCGACAGTAAAGCTTTCTTT
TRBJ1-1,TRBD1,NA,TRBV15,CATSRDGDRGRGAFF,TGTGCCACCAGCAGAGATGGGGACAGGGGGCGCGGAGCTTTCTTT
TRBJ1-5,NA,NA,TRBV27,CASRQGRDQPQHF,TGTGCCAGCAGACAGGGACGAGATCAGCCCCAGCATTTT
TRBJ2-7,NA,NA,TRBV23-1,CASSQSRAGIGNEQYF,TGCGCCAGCAGTCAATCCCGGGCAGGGATAGGGAACGAGCAGTACTTC
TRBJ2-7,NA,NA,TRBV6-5,CASSFSHLGAYEQYF,TGTGCCAGCAGTTTTTCTCATCTGGGGGCATACGAGCAGTACTTC
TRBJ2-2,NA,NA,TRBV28,CASSSGLGIVSTGELFF,TGTGCCAGCAGTTCCGGTTTGGGGATCGTGTCCACCGGGGAGCTGTTTTTT
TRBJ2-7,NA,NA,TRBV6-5,CASSPQAVYYEQYF,TGTGCCAGCAGTCCCCAGGCAGTTTACTACGAGCAGTACTTC
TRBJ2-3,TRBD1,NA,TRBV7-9,CASSPGQVRDTQYF,TGTGCCAGCAGCCCAGGACAGGTCAGAGATACGCAGTATTTT
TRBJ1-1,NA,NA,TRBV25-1,CASSESWAGNTEAFF,TGTGCCAGCAGTGAATCTTGGGCAGGGAACACTGAAGCTTTCTTT
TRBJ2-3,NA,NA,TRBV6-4,CASSKSSGARGTDTQYF,TGTGCCAGCAGTAAGTCATCAGGGGCGAGGGGCACAGATACGCAGTATTTT
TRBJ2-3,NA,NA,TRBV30,CAWSYSGDTQYF,TGTGCCTGGAGTTATTCCGGAGATACGCAGTATTTT
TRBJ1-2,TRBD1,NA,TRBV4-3,CASSQDRGYGYTF,TGCGCCAGCAGCCAGGACAGGGGCTATGGCTACACCTTC
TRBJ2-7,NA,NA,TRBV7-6,CASSSNRDRYEQYF,TGTGCCAGCAGCTCTAACAGGGATCGCTACGAGCAGTACTTC
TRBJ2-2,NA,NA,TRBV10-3,CASSRGSVNTGELFF,TGTGCCTCCTCTCGGGGTAGTGTGAACACCGGGGAGCTGTTTTTT
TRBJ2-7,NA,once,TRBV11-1,CASSFGENSYEQYF,TGTGCCAGCAGCTTCGGTGAAAATTCCTACGAGCAGTACTTC
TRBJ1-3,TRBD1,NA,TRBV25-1,CASSRSTGQGNTIYF,TGTGCCAGCAGCCGATCGACAGGGCAAGGAAACACCATATATTTT
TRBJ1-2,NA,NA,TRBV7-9,CASSFGHDTGGYTF,TGTGCCAGCAGCTTTGGACACGACACCGGGGGCTACACCTTC
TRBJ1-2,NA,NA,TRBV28,CASSLAALTGGYTF,TGTGCCAGCAGTTTAGCAGCATTGACGGGAGGCTACACCTTC
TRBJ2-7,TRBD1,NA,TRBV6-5,CASSRPTTGTYEQYF,TGTGCCAGCAGCCGGCCAACGACAGGGACCTACGAGCAGTACTTC
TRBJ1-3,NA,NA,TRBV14,CASSQVSGPSSGNTIYF,TGTGCCAGCAGCCAAGTTTCTGGACCGAGCTCTGGAAACACCATATATTTT
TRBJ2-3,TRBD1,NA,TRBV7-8,CASTDGQGIDTQYF,TGTGCCAGCACGGACGGACAGGGTATTGATACGCAGTATTTT
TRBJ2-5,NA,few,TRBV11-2,CASSLDWQGGRETQYF,TGTGCCAGCAGCTTAGATTGGCAGGGGGGCCGGGAGACCCAGTACTTC
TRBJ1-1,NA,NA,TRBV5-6,CASSLYARPNEAFF,TGTGCCAGCAGCTTGTATGCAAGGCCTAATGAAGCTTTCTTT
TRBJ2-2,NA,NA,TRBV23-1,CASSQGLAVNTGELFF,TGCGCCAGCAGTCAAGGGTTAGCGGTGAACACCGGGGAGCTGTTTTTT
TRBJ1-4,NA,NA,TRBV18,CASSPPGFGGEKLFF,TGTGCCAGCTCACCACCTGGCTTCGGGGGTGAAAAACTGTTTTTT
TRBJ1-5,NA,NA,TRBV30,CAWSAAQGNQPQHF,TGTGCCTGGAGTGCTGCTCAGGGAAATCAGCCCCAGCATTTT
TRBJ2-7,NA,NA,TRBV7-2,CASSLVEGAYEQYF,TGTGCCAGCAGCTTAGTGGAAGGGGCCTACGAGCAGTACTTC
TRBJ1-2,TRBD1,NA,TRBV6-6,CASRNDRGSGYTF,TGTGCCAGCAGAAACGACAGGGGATCTGGCTACACCTTC
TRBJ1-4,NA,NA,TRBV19,CASTTLRMANEKLFF,TGTGCCAGTACCACCCTCCGTATGGCTAATGAAAAACTGTTTTTT
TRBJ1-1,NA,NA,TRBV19,CASAGYSTEAFF,TGTGCCAGTGCTGGGTATAGCACTGAAGCTTTCTTT
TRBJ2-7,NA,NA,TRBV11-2,CASSPGGVPPYEQYF,TGTGCCAGCAGCCCTGGAGGTGTCCCCCCCTACGAGCAGTACTTC
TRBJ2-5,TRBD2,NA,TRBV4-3,CASSQGERTSGWEETQYF,TGCGCCAGCAGCCAAGGGGAAAGGACTAGCGGGTGGGAGGAGACCCAGTACTTC
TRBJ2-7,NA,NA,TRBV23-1,CASSRHYEQYF,TGCGCCAGCAGTCGCCACTACGAGCAGTACTTC
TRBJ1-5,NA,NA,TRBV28,CASSLGGRQPQHF,TGTGCCAGCAGTTTAGGAGGGAGGCAGCCCCAGCATTTT
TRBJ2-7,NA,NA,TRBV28,CASSPRSYVRGGHEQYF,TGTGCCAGCAGTCCCCGATCTTACGTAAGGGGAGGCCACGAGCAGTACTTC
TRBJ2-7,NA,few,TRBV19,CASSHSGGGKSYEQYF,TGTGCCAGTAGCCACTCAGGAGGGGGCAAATCCTACGAGCAGTACTTC